Listed below are T cell receptor beta chains from one sample, sequenced in a study of regulatory T cells in long-lasting Graves disease. TCRdb used MiXCR to reprocess the multiplex PCR reads, holding one entry per CDR3 protein. Altogether approximately 350,000 distinct CDR3 sequences are present, 15% to 20% being singletons, with the ten largest covering 20%. These same data were also listed under a study on T cells in Graves' hyperthyroidism and ophthalmopathy.

The starting material was peripheral blood mononuclear cells (PBMCs), obtained at new diagnosis, from a patient treated with antithyroid drugs. Every receptor here comes from a woman between 18 and 30 years old with Graves disease. CDR3s include the opening cysteine and the closing phenylalanine or tryptophan. A D gene is named only where the DNA matches it firmly. Not every row has a clone size; where given, it reads once, few, many or a size class.

J	V	size	D	DNA	CDR3
TRBJ2-1	TRBV28	many	TRBD1	TGTGCCAGCCACCTAGGCGTAGGACAGGGGAGACATGAGCAGTTCTTC	CASHLGVGQGRHEQFF
TRBJ1-1	TRBV7-9	many	.	TGTGCCAGCGCCTTTTTGCTGGGCCATGAAGCTTTCTTT	CASAFLLGHEAFF
TRBJ2-7	TRBV29-1	many	TRBD2	TGCAGCGCCAGACAGCGGGAGAGCTCCTACGAGCAGTACTTC	CSARQRESSYEQYF
TRBJ2-5	TRBV7-8	many	TRBD2	TGTGCCAGCAGCTTAGCATCCCTAGCGGGGCCTGAGACCCAGTACTTC	CASSLASLAGPETQYF
TRBJ1-1	TRBV5-1	many	.	TGCGCCAGCAGCTTGGGGAAGGACACTGAAGCTTTCTTT	CASSLGKDTEAFF
TRBJ2-3	TRBV5-1	many	.	TGCGCCAGCAGCTTGAGTAAGGGGTCGGTCGATACGCAGTATTTT	CASSLSKGSVDTQYF
TRBJ2-7	TRBV11-2	many	.	TGTGCCAGCAGCTTAGATGTAATCACCTCAGGTCGCTACGAGCAGTACTTC	CASSLDVITSGRYEQYF
TRBJ2-4	TRBV20-1	.	TRBD2	TGCAGTGCTAGGAGCGGGACCATAGCCAAAAACATTCAGTACTTC	CSARSGTIAKNIQYF
TRBJ1-6	TRBV30	many	.	TGTGCCTGGAGTGTCTTAGAGGCTCCTAATTCACCCCTCCACTTT	CAWSVLEAPNSPLHF
TRBJ2-7	TRBV2	few	.	TGTGCCAGCAGTGATCCGGGAATGGACGAGCAGTACTTC	CASSDPGMDEQYF
TRBJ2-5	TRBV28	many	.	TGTGCCAGCAGTTCGACTAGGGGTGAAGAGACCCAGTACTTC	CASSSTRGEETQYF
TRBJ2-7	TRBV2	.	TRBD2	TGTGCCAGCAGGCCCCGATTAGCGGGAGCCGGTTACGAGCAGTACTTC	CASRPRLAGAGYEQYF
TRBJ2-5	TRBV3-1	many	.	TGTGCCAGCAGCCAAGTGAAACCCGGCGGAACCCAGTACTTC	CASSQVKPGGTQYF
TRBJ2-5	TRBV11-2	many	.	TGTGCCAGCAGCTTCGGGCGGCTAGACGACCAAGAGACCCAGTACTTC	CASSFGRLDDQETQYF
TRBJ2-6	TRBV3-1	.	.	TGTGCCAGCAGCCAAAGCAGGATACGCTCTGGGGCCAACGTCCTGACTTTC	CASSQSRIRSGANVLTF
TRBJ1-1	TRBV2	many	TRBD1	TGTGCCAGCAGCTCCTTGAGCAGGGGGCCCACTGAAGCTTTCTTT	CASSSLSRGPTEAFF
TRBJ2-3	TRBV20-1	.	.	TGCAGTGCTAGCGCCCAGAGAGATACGCAGTATTTT	CSASAQRDTQYF
TRBJ2-5	TRBV20-1	many	.	TGCAGTGCTAGAGATAGTTTAGGATACCAAGAGACCCAGTACTTC	CSARDSLGYQETQYF
TRBJ1-2	TRBV30	many	TRBD1	TGTGCCTGGAGTGTATCTAACAGGGGTGCTGGTGGCTACACCTTC	CAWSVSNRGAGGYTF
TRBJ2-7	TRBV6-2/TRBV6-3	.	.	TGTGCCAGCAGTGTTGGCAGGGGCACCTACGAGCAGTACTTC	CASSVGRGTYEQYF
TRBJ1-6	TRBV4-1	few	TRBD1	TGCGCCAGCAGCCCACGACAGGGGGCTTCACCCCTCCACTTT	CASSPRQGASPLHF